This T cell receptor beta chain was retrieved from a study of STAT3 mutations in large granular lymphocyte leukemia. Approximately 40,000 productive templates were obtained per sample on average. The repertoire was sequenced with immunoSEQ multiplex PCR; TCRdb's copy has only in-frame clones and lacks some. Here the sample spans about 5,200 clones, 70% to 85% being singletons. Points from the study as a whole: In T-cell large granular lymphocyte leukemia, about half of patients showed multiple immunodominant subclonotypes. In several patients, dominant TCR clone burden exceeded STAT3 mutant burden, suggesting STAT3 mutation arose secondarily.

A note on this clone: Its antigen is not known.

The CDR3 loop spans 16 amino acids. The germline V gene encodes CDR1 SGHRS and CDR2 YFSETQ. J was trimmed by 8 bases and V by 4 bases; bases with no gene match: 12. Material for sequencing was PBMCs. The source of this sequence is a human donor with T large granular lymphocyte leukemia. Some clones in this sample may be carry-over from other donors' samples. The V and J genes are TRBV5-1 and TRBJ1-6, with 7 bases fitting TRBD1. CDR3 sequence reads: CASSAHRGEGDSPLHF. In nucleotides, the CDR3 is TGCGCCAGCAGCGCCCACAGGGGTGAAGGGGATTCACCCCTCCACTTT.